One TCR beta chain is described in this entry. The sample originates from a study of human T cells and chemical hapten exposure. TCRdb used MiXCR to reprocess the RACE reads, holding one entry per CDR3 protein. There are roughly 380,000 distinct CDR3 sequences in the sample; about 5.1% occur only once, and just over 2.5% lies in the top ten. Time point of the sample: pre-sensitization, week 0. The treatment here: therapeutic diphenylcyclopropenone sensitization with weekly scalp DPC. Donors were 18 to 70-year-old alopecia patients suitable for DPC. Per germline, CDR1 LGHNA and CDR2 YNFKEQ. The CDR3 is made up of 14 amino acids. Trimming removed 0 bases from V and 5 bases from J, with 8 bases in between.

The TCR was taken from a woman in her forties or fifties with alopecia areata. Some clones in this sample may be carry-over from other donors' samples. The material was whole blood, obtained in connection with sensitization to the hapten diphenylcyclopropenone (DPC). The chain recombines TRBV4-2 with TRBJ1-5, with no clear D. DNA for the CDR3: TGTGCCAGCAGCCAAGAAATGACGGATCAGCCCCAGCATTTT. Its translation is CASSQEMTDQPQHF.